This T cell receptor (beta chain) was sequenced in a study of blood T cell repertoires in COVID-19. Study overall: From T cells, B-cell-depleted T cells, or PBMCs came the material, which was cDNA or gDNA.

Individuals aged about 18 to 100 years were recruited from 24 US areas. This clone was recorded once. As handled by the study authors: Reference gene primers were amplified, and this amplification served to estimate nucleated cell counts. Assay: immunoSEQ multiplex PCR; the TCRdb copy retains only in-frame clones and omits some. The DNA gave D and trimming, while V, J and clone size come from that table. The table lists hundreds of thousands of clones, around 87% of them singletons, with about 6% in the top ten. This sequence was found in a woman aged 25 to 45 with acute COVID-19. Input material: PBMCs or T cells enriched from blood (not recorded which).

CDR3: CAIGRDGGESPLHF. For the CDR3, the DNA is TGTGCCATCGGGCGGGATGGAGGGGAGTCACCCCTCCACTTT. The V gene is TRBV10-3, the J gene TRBJ1-6; TRBD1 is a possible D gene (5 bases). This CDR3 contains 14 residues. The V gene lost 8 bases and the J gene lost 10 bases, with 18 bases spanning the gap. Germline lookup yields CDR1 ENHRY and CDR2 SYGVKD.